The 21 T cell receptor beta chains in this list originate from one sample, sequenced in a study of CD8+ T cells in alopecia areata. Extracted RNA was reverse transcribed into cDNA, the sequencing template. Here immunoSEQ multiplex PCR was the method, and the copy in TCRdb shows in-frame clones only, minus some. The data contain about 180,000 clones, approximately 70% of them seen just once; the ten biggest clones take up approximately 10%. The sample here was CD8+ T cells sorted from blood, taken at week 0. The source of these receptors is a human donor with alopecia areata.

This clone was found a few times. This chain connects TRBV7-8 to TRBJ2-7; D perhaps matches TRBD2 (6 bases). Germline CDR1 SGHVS, CDR2 FQNEAQ. The CDR3 spans 11 residues. V lost 6 bases and J lost 3, with 6 bases in between. CDR3 sequence (DNA): TGTGCCAGCAGGGAGGGCTACGAGCAGTACTTC. Protein: CASREGYEQYF.

V usage is TRBV30 and J usage is TRBJ1-1; D is uncertain. This CDR3 is 13 amino acids long. V lost 1 base and J 0 bases, leaving 6 bases between the germline ends. The germline V gene encodes CDR1 GTSNPN and CDR2 SVGIG (reference sequence). As DNA, the CDR3 is TGTGCCTGGAGTGGTGGGGTGAACACTGAAGCTTTCTTT. This sequence encodes CAWSGGVNTEAFF.

This clone was observed a handful of times. The chain has TRBV7-9 and TRBJ1-4; D is unclear. V was pared by 7 bases and J by 13 bases, with 16 bases between. The CDR3 totals 12 residues. CDR1 is SEHNR and CDR2 is FQNEAQ in the germline V gene (reference sequence). CDR3 bases: TGTGCCAGCACATGGGATGGAAGTAGACTGTTTTTT. Translating gives CASTWDGSRLFF.

The table lists this clone with a few counts. This sequence joins TRBV11-2 and TRBJ2-3; TRBD1 might be the D (6 bases). The CDR3 is made up of 15 amino acids. V was cut by 0 bases and J by 0 bases, with 7 bases left in between. CDR1 and CDR2 from the germline V gene are SGHAT and FQNNGV. This CDR3 reads CASSLEDRSTDTQYF. DNA for the CDR3: TGTGCCAGCAGCTTAGAGGACAGAAGCACAGATACGCAGTATTTT.

V is TRBV27 and J is TRBJ1-1; D ambiguous. Germline CDR1 reads MNHEY; CDR2 reads SMNVEV (reference sequence). This CDR3 has 12 residues. Trimming took off 3 bases at V and 7 bases at J, with 9 bases between the two ends. DNA of the CDR3: TGTGCCAGCAGTTTTTTAGGACTTGAAGCTTTCTTT. It yields the protein CASSFLGLEAFF.

The rearrangement joins TRBV10-2 to TRBJ2-2; D gene uncertain. The V end lost 3 bases, the J end lost 6 bases, and 5 bases lay between the germline ends. Germline V lookup: CDR1 WSHSY, CDR2 SAAADI. The CDR3 consists of 12 residues. The chain's CDR3 is CASSDRAGELFF. DNA for the CDR3: TGCGCCAGCAGTGACCGGGCCGGGGAGCTGTTTTTT.

The chain couples TRBV5-1 to TRBJ2-3; possibly TRBD1 for D (6 bases). V shed 4 bases and J shed 4 bases, with 16 bases lying between them. Germline CDR1 and CDR2: SGHRS and YFSETQ. The CDR3 runs to 15 residues. CDR3 coding DNA: TGCGCCAGCAGCATAGCAAACAGGGTTGCAGATACGCAGTATTTT. This sequence encodes CASSIANRVADTQYF.

The rearrangement uses TRBV30 and TRBJ1-1; D ambiguous. The CDR3 consists of 11 residues. CDR1 is GTSNPN and CDR2 is SVGIG in the germline V gene (reference sequence). The V gene lost 2 bases and the J gene lost 3 bases, with 4 bases spanning the gap. The CDR3 loop is CAWSLDTEAFF. DNA for the CDR3: TGTGCCTGGAGTCTCGACACTGAAGCTTTCTTT.

This chain connects TRBV6-6 to TRBJ1-2; D unresolved. Trimming cost V 0 bases and J 4 bases, with 9 bases left between them. CDR1 is MNHNY, CDR2 SVGAGI, per germline (reference sequence). The CDR3 contains 14 residues. The CDR3 spells CASSYSGLIYGYTF. The DNA for the CDR3 is TGTGCCAGCAGTTACTCCGGACTGATCTATGGCTACACCTTC.

The V and J genes are TRBV30 and TRBJ2-7; TRBD1 is a possible D gene (5 bases). CDR1 and CDR2 from the germline V gene are GTSNPN and SVGIG (reference sequence). Trimming left V 1 base short and J 2 bases short, with 15 bases between. The CDR3 is 15 amino acids. The CDR3, as DNA: TGTGCCTGGAGTGGGGCGCAGCAGGGTCCCTACGAGCAGTACTTC. Its translation is CAWSGAQQGPYEQYF.

This chain uses TRBV30 with TRBJ2-7; D perhaps matches TRBD1 (6 bases). The V end was cut by 2 bases, the J end by 3 bases, with 11 bases between. The CDR3 is made up of 13 amino acids. The germline V gene encodes CDR1 GTSNPN and CDR2 SVGIG (reference sequence). For the CDR3, the DNA is TGTGCCTGGAGTCTAACAGGGAACTACGAGCAGTACTTC. It specifies CAWSLTGNYEQYF.

This clone occurred many times. The CDR3 region has the DNA TGTGCCAGCACAAGGACGGACGCGAACACCGGGGAGCTGTTTTTT. This encodes CASTRTDANTGELFF. The chain couples TRBV2 to TRBJ2-2, with D uncertain. The V end was cut by 7 bases, the J end by 0 bases, with 12 bases between. Germline V gives CDR1 SNHLY, CDR2 FYNNEI. There are 15 residues in the CDR3.

This clone has a single count. The J gene is TRBJ2-7, the V gene TRBV15, with TRBD1 matching 7 bases. Germline values: CDR1 LNHNV, CDR2 YYDKDF (reference sequence). The CDR3 runs 16 residues. The ends lost 2 bases at V and 3 bases at J; junction bases unmatched: 10. Written as DNA, the CDR3 is TGTGCCACCAGCAGACGGAGGACAGGTGCACGCTACGAGCAGTACTTC. Its protein product is CATSRRRTGARYEQYF.

This rearrangement joins TRBV7-8 to TRBJ2-7; D remains unclear. CDR1 and CDR2 (germline): SGHVS, FQNEAQ. Trimming pared 3 bases from V and 0 bases from J, leaving 12 bases between. The CDR3 is 15 amino acids. The CDR3 DNA reads TGTGCCAGCAGCTTGGGTGCAGGTCCCTCCTACGAGCAGTACTTC. Protein product: CASSLGAGPSYEQYF.

This sequence joins TRBV19 and TRBJ1-1; 9 bases line up with TRBD1. This CDR3 spans 13 amino acids. Germline CDR1 LNHDA, CDR2 SQIVND (reference sequence). J lost 3 bases, V lost 5 bases, and 1 base had no gene match. The CDR3 nucleotides read TGTGCCAGTAGTGGGACAGGGTACACTGAAGCTTTCTTT. It yields the protein CASSGTGYTEAFF.

The chain uses TRBV27 and TRBJ2-1, with 7 bases identical to TRBD2. The germline CDR1 and CDR2 sequences are MNHEY and SMNVEV (reference sequence). CDR3 length: 13 amino acids. After removal of 3 bases from V and 5 bases from J, the junction contained 1 base not matched to a gene. The CDR3 loop is CASSLRENNEQFF. The CDR3 DNA follows: TGTGCCAGCAGTTTGCGGGAGAACAATGAGCAGTTCTTC.

V and J are TRBV15 and TRBJ2-3, with 7 nucleotides matching TRBD1. Losses at the gene ends were 4 bases for V and 2 bases for J; bases not matched to a gene: 21. The V gene's germline CDR1 is LNHNV and CDR2 YYDKDF (reference sequence). The CDR3 spans 20 residues. The CDR3 loop is CATSNPTGTVIFPLTDTQYF. The CDR3 coding sequence is TGTGCCACCAGCAACCCGACCGGGACAGTAATTTTCCCGCTCACAGATACGCAGTATTTT.

This sequence joins TRBV18 and TRBJ1-1, with a possible D match to TRBD1 (5 bases). Trimming shortened V by 5 bases and J by 1 base, and 11 bases separated the two germline ends. The CDR3 is 14 residues long. Per the germline V gene, CDR1 is KGHSH and CDR2 is LQKENI. CDR3 sequence reads: CASSWVTANTEAFF. The CDR3 coding sequence is TGTGCCAGCTCATGGGTGACAGCGAACACTGAAGCTTTCTTT.

CDR3 protein: CSVEDQQGSQETQYF. Here the CDR3 DNA reads TGCAGCGTTGAAGATCAGCAGGGATCACAAGAGACCCAGTACTTC. V usage is TRBV29-1 and J usage is TRBJ2-5; perhaps TRBD1 as D (5 bases). Germline CDR1 and CDR2: SQVTM and ANQGSEA. V lost 0 bases and J lost 2, with 13 bases in between. This CDR3 spans 15 amino acids. The full variable domain, in which reference TRBV29-1 and TRBJ2-5 provide the parts outside the CDR3, is SAVISQKPSRDICQRGTSLTIQCQVDSQVTMMFWYRQQPGQSLTLIATANQGSEATYESGFVIDKFPISRPNLTFSTLTVSNMSPEDSSIYLCSVEDQQGSQETQYFGPGTRLLVL.

The chain links TRBV30 to TRBJ2-7; D gene unclear. V was cut by 3 bases and J by 0 bases, with 9 bases left in between. The CDR3 sequence is 13 residues long. From germline, CDR1 is GTSNPN and CDR2 SVGIG (reference sequence). CDR3 region: CAWRPLYSYEQYF. As DNA, the CDR3 is TGTGCCTGGAGACCCCTCTACTCCTACGAGCAGTACTTC.

The V call is TRBV30, the J call TRBJ1-1, with a tentative D call TRBD1 (5 bases). The V and J ends lost 2 bases and 6 bases respectively, with 19 bases between them. CDR1 is GTSNPN, CDR2 SVGIG, per germline (reference sequence). This CDR3 comprises 15 residues. CDR3 coding DNA: TGTGCCTGGAGTCTAACCCTCACAGGTAAACCTGAAGCTTTCTTT. This sequence encodes CAWSLTLTGKPEAFF.